The entry below gives a single T cell receptor (beta chain) sequence along with its context. Patients selected for sequencing had displayed CD8+CD57+ cell expansion by flow cytometry. The source of the sample is a study of CD8+CD57+ T cells in acquired aplastic anemia. Across the whole study: The study obtained an average of around 3.1 ug of DNA from sorted CD4+ and CD8+ cells.

Researchers used genomic DNA as the template to profile TCR beta VDJ and CDR3. TCRdb processed the reads anew with MiXCR; each CDR3 protein has one entry. The sample has fewer than 200,000 distinct CDR3 sequences; about half are singletons. The CDR3 has 14 amino acids. V lost 0 bases and J lost 3; bases outside the gene matches: 3. Germline values: CDR1 SGHRS, CDR2 YFSETQ. The rearrangement uses TRBV5-1 and TRBJ2-7; 7 bases align to TRBD1. The sequenced sample consisted of sorted CD4+, CD8+, or CD8+CD57+ T cells (not recorded which) from PBMCs. This TCR derives from a human donor with aplastic anemia. The CDR3, as DNA: TGCGCCAGCAGCTTGGGTGACAGGGTCTACGAGCAGTACTTC. Encoded protein: CASSLGDRVYEQYF.